These 24 T cell receptor beta chains came from one sample sequenced in a study of identifying expanded T cells in peripheral blood. Method: immunoSEQ multiplex PCR; TCRdb's copy keeps in-frame clones and lacks some. The table records 90,000 or so clones, about 86% of them present only once. Sequencing was carried out using blood. Receptor source: a person aged 18-70 years in good health.

The chain couples TRBV6-1 to TRBJ2-2; 10 bases match TRBD1. Germline-derived CDR1 and CDR2 are MNHNS and SASEGT. This CDR3 is built from 14 residues. J lost 5 bases, V lost 10 bases, and 7 bases had no gene match. CDR3 residues: CATARDRGTGELFF. In DNA form, the CDR3 reads TGTGCCACTGCCCGGGACAGGGGAACCGGGGAGCTGTTTTTT.

V usage is TRBV19 and J usage is TRBJ1-5; 9 nucleotides match TRBD1. Trimming removed 6 bases from V and 4 bases from J; junction bases left unmatched: 13. Germline CDR1 is LNHDA and CDR2 is SQIVND (reference sequence). This CDR3 comprises 17 residues. The CDR3 loop is CASSYSPGQGFNQPQHF. The CDR3 DNA reads TGTGCCAGTAGCTATTCTCCGGGACAGGGATTTAATCAGCCCCAGCATTTT.

The genes are TRBV2 and TRBJ2-5, with 7 bases identical to TRBD2. Trimming at V came to 8 bases and at J to 5 bases, leaving 14 bases not matched to a gene. The CDR3 covers 15 residues. The germline V gene has CDR1 SNHLY and CDR2 FYNNEI. CDR3 sequence: CASDSASGVGETQYF. The CDR3 nucleotides are TGTGCCAGCGACTCGGCCAGCGGGGTCGGTGAGACCCAGTACTTC.

The V and J genes are TRBV11-2 and TRBJ2-7, with TRBD1 matching 7 bases. Germline-derived CDR1 and CDR2 are SGHAT and FQNNGV. V shed 5 bases and J 4 bases; nucleotides not matched to a gene: 17. This CDR3 has 17 residues. The CDR3 reads CASSLGPGTARKYEQYF. The CDR3 nucleotides are TGTGCCAGCAGCCTAGGGCCAGGGACAGCCCGGAAGTACGAGCAGTACTTC.

CDR3 loop: CASSYRDRSEAFF. The CDR3 bases are TGTGCCAGCAGCTACAGGGACAGGTCAGAAGCTTTCTTT. The chain links TRBV11-2 to TRBJ1-1; TRBD1 agrees at 8 bases. The germline V gene encodes CDR1 SGHAT and CDR2 FQNNGV. CDR3 size: 13 residues. The trim removed 4 bases at V and 8 bases at J, leaving 6 bases unmatched.

The chain links TRBV11-2 to TRBJ1-2, with a tentative D call TRBD1 (5 bases). CDR1 and CDR2 from the germline V gene are SGHAT and FQNNGV. The CDR3 covers 13 residues. Trimming shortened V by 5 bases and J by 2 bases, and 9 bases separated the two germline ends. CDR3 DNA sequence: TGTGCCAGCAGCCCAGACAGCAACTATGGCTACACCTTC. It yields the protein CASSPDSNYGYTF.

V usage is TRBV6-6 and J usage is TRBJ1-6; 8 bases are shared with TRBD1. J gave up 9 bases and V 0 bases, and 7 bases lay outside the gene matches. The CDR3 runs to 16 residues. Germline CDR1 and CDR2: MNHNY and SVGAGI (reference sequence). The CDR3 sequence is CASSYSIRDRRSPLHF. DNA of the CDR3: TGTGCCAGCAGTTACTCGATAAGGGACAGGCGTTCACCCCTCCACTTT.

V is TRBV15 and J is TRBJ2-3; no clear D. V was pared by 5 bases and J by 8 bases, with 14 bases between. CDR3 length equals 13 residues. In germline, CDR1 is LNHNV, CDR2 YYDKDF (reference sequence). CDR3 sequence reads: CATSPDRAPTQYF. Written as DNA, the CDR3 is TGTGCCACCAGCCCCGACCGAGCCCCTACGCAGTATTTT.

In this sample, this clone turned up once. Other DNA sequences in this sample translate to the same CDR3. The chain combines TRBV2 with TRBJ1-1; D unclear. The length of the CDR3 is 13 residues. Trimming cost V 4 bases and J 0 bases, with 6 bases left between them. The V gene's germline CDR1 is SNHLY and CDR2 FYNNEI. CDR3 sequence: CASSGLLNTEAFF. The CDR3 DNA reads TGTGCCAGCAGTGGGCTTTTGAACACTGAAGCTTTCTTT.

This clone appeared a single time. The chain carries TRBV27 and TRBJ1-2, with 9 bases matching TRBD1. This CDR3 is built from 15 residues. V gave up 2 bases and J gave up 2 bases; unmatched junction bases: 3. The germline gives CDR1 MNHEY, CDR2 SMNVEV (reference sequence). DNA of the CDR3: TGTGCCAGCAGTTTAACAGGGGGCCAAAACTATGGCTACACCTTC. It codes for CASSLTGGQNYGYTF.

This chain joins TRBV2 and TRBJ1-4, with D uncertain. Trimming pared 4 bases from V and 0 bases from J, leaving 6 bases between. The V gene's germline CDR1 is SNHLY and CDR2 FYNNEI. This CDR3 comprises 14 residues. DNA for the CDR3: TGTGCCAGCAGTGCATCGGCAACTAATGAAAAACTGTTTTTT. Residues: CASSASATNEKLFF.

The CDR3 protein is CASSPRRTGSTGELFF. The CDR3 DNA reads as TGTGCCAGCAGTCCTCGTCGGACAGGGAGCACCGGGGAGCTGTTTTTT. The rearrangement joins TRBV27 to TRBJ2-2; 8 bases align to TRBD1. The germline V gene has CDR1 MNHEY and CDR2 SMNVEV (reference sequence). The ends lost 5 bases at V and 4 bases at J; junction bases unmatched: 9. CDR3 size: 16 residues.

The V gene is TRBV29-1, the J gene TRBJ2-5; tentatively, D is TRBD2 (6 bases). Germline CDR1 is SQVTM and CDR2 is ANQGSEA. V lost 1 base and J 1 base, leaving 19 bases between the germline ends. This CDR3 region has 17 residues. The CDR3 protein is CSVEVWREGAGQETQYF. CDR3 DNA: TGCAGCGTTGAAGTGTGGAGGGAAGGTGCAGGCCAAGAGACCCAGTACTTC.

CDR3 loop: CASSLKGILNEQFF. The CDR3 nucleotides read TGTGCCAGCAGCTTGAAGGGAATTCTAAATGAGCAGTTCTTC. The chain employs TRBV7-9 and TRBJ2-1; D ambiguous. This CDR3 spans 14 amino acids. Germline V gene data show CDR1 as SEHNR and CDR2 as FQNEAQ (reference sequence). V was clipped by 3 bases and J by 7 bases, with 13 bases between them. Drawing the rest from reference TRBV7-9 and TRBJ2-1, the complete variable domain is DTGVSQNPRHKITKRGQNVTFRCDPISEHNRLYWYRQTLGQGPEFLTYFQNEAQLEKSRLLSDRFSAERPKGSFSTLEIQRTEQGDSAMYLCASSLKGILNEQFFGPGTRLTVL.

This clone appeared a single time. The rearrangement uses TRBV14 and TRBJ2-5; D gene ambiguous. This CDR3 spans 19 amino acids. Trimming removed 1 base at V and 2 bases at J, with 23 bases between. Germline-derived CDR1 and CDR2 are SGHDN and FVKESK. The CDR3 DNA follows: TGTGCCAGCAGCCAAGGTGGCATAGAGTCGCACTCTCGGCAAGAGACCCAGTACTTC. It translates to CASSQGGIESHSRQETQYF. Variable domain in full (rest from reference TRBV14 and TRBJ2-5): EAGVTQFPSHSVIEKGQTVTLRCDPISGHDNLYWYRRVMGKEIKFLLHFVKESKQDESGMPNNRFLAERTGGTYSTLKVQPAELEDSGVYFCASSQGGIESHSRQETQYFGPGTRLLVL.

This chain connects TRBV11-2 to TRBJ2-4; weak D call: TRBD1 (6 bases). The CDR3 covers 12 residues. Trimming shortened V by 6 bases and J by 15 bases, and 18 bases separated the two germline ends. The germline CDR1 and CDR2 sequences are SGHAT and FQNNGV. Here the CDR3 DNA reads TGTGCCAGCAGTTATACCCAGCAGGGGCCGTACTTC. This encodes CASSYTQQGPYF.

J is TRBJ1-2 and V is TRBV5-1; 7 bases agree with TRBD1. The CDR3 loop spans 14 amino acids. V dropped 1 base and J dropped 4; count of bases not matched to a gene: 4. Per germline, CDR1 SGHRS and CDR2 YFSETQ. CDR3 region: CASSLLGQSYGYTF. The CDR3, as DNA: TGCGCCAGCAGCTTGTTGGGACAGAGCTATGGCTACACCTTC.

This clone was counted a single time. The rearrangement links TRBV10-3 to TRBJ1-5; 10 bases fit TRBD1. V shed 7 bases, J shed 2 bases, and the junction held 8 bases outside the gene matches. CDR1 is ENHRY, CDR2 SYGVKD, per germline. This CDR3 is built from 16 residues. The CDR3 protein is CAITSQGQGRNQPQHF. The CDR3 coding sequence is TGTGCCATCACCTCCCAGGGACAGGGGCGCAATCAGCCCCAGCATTTT.

The chain employs TRBV6-6 and TRBJ1-2; D is undetermined. With 0 bases removed from V and 0 bases from J, the gap between germline ends came to 8 bases. The CDR3 is 15 amino acids. Germline V CDR1 and CDR2: MNHNY, SVGAGI (reference sequence). The CDR3 loop reads CASSYSRPPNYGYTF. The CDR3 nucleotides read TGTGCCAGCAGTTACTCGAGGCCCCCTAACTATGGCTACACCTTC.

This chain links TRBV6-6 with TRBJ1-1, with unresolved D. The V end lost 4 bases, the J end lost 2 bases, and 11 bases lay between the germline ends. In germline, CDR1 is MNHNY, CDR2 SVGAGI (reference sequence). The CDR3 extends over 14 amino acids. The CDR3 coding sequence is TGTGCCAGCAGTTCCACTCAGAGAAACACTGAAGCTTTCTTT. Encoded protein: CASSSTQRNTEAFF.

This rearrangement joins TRBV11-2 to TRBJ1-1; D remains unclear. The CDR3 loop spans 13 amino acids. CDR1 is SGHAT, CDR2 FQNNGV, per germline. Trimming shortened V by 0 bases and J by 0 bases, and 2 bases separated the two germline ends. The CDR3 DNA reads TGTGCCAGCAGCTTAGAGCTGAACACTGAAGCTTTCTTT. Amino acids: CASSLELNTEAFF.

The chain combines TRBV5-6 with TRBJ2-7; no firm D call. The CDR3 sequence is 14 residues long. The V end lost 2 bases, the J end lost 1 base, and 10 bases lay between the germline ends. Per the germline V gene, CDR1 is SGHDT and CDR2 is YYEEEE. The CDR3 DNA reads TGTGCCAGCAGCTTTGGTACCGATTCCTACGAGCAGTACTTC. This codes for CASSFGTDSYEQYF.

The chain joins TRBV7-2 to TRBJ1-6, with a tentative D call TRBD1 (5 bases). Per germline, CDR1 SGHTA and CDR2 FQGNSA. V was pared by 2 bases and J by 9 bases, with 14 bases between. The CDR3 has 15 amino acids. DNA for the CDR3: TGTGCCAGCAGCTTATTGGGGGTTCTCAGTTCACCCCTCCACTTT. This translates into CASSLLGVLSSPLHF.

CDR3 region: CASGTGLGGELFF. The CDR3 nucleotides are TGTGCCAGCGGAACAGGGTTGGGCGGGGAGCTGTTTTTT. The rearrangement joins TRBV6-1 to TRBJ2-2; the D gene is possibly TRBD1 (6 bases). The CDR3 loop spans 13 amino acids. The germline V gene has CDR1 MNHNS and CDR2 SASEGT. V was trimmed by 8 bases and J by 7 bases, leaving 14 bases between them.